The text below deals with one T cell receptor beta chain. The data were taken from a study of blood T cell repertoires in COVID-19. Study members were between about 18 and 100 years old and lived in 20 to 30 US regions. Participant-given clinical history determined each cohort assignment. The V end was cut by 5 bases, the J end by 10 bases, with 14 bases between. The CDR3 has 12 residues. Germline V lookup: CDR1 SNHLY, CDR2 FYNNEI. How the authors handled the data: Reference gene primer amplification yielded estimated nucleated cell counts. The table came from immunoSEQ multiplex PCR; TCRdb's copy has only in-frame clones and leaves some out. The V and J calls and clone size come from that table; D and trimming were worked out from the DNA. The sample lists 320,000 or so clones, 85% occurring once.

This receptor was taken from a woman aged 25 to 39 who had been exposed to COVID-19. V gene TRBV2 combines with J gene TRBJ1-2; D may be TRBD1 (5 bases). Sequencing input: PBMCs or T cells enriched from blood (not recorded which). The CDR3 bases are TGTGCCAGCAGTTGGGACTCCGTGGCCTACACCTTC. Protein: CASSWDSVAYTF.